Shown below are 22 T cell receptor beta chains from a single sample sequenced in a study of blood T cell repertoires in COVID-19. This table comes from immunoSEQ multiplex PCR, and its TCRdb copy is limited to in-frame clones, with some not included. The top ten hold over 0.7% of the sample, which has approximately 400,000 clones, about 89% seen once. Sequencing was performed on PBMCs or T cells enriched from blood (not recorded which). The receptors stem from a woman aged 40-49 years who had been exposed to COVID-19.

CDR3 nucleotides: TGTGCCAGCAGATTCCCCGGGAAAGGCTACACCTTC. Its translation: CASRFPGKGYTF. The V gene is TRBV12-3 or TRBV12-4, the J gene TRBJ1-2; D remains unclear. The CDR3 covers 12 residues. V was shortened by 6 bases and J by 8 bases, with 13 bases between the two germline ends.

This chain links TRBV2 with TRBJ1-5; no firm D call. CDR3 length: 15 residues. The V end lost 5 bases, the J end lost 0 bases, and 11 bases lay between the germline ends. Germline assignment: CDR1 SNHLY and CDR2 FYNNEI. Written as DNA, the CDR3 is TGTGCCAGCAGTCCCGACACTTATAGCAATCAGCCCCAGCATTTT. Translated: CASSPDTYSNQPQHF.

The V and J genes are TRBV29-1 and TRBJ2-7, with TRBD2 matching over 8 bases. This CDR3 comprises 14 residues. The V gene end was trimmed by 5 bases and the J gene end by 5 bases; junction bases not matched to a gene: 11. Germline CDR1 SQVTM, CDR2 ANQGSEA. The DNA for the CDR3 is TGCAGCGTTCGCCCCCCCAGCGGGAGAAACGAGCAGTACTTC. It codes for CSVRPPSGRNEQYF.

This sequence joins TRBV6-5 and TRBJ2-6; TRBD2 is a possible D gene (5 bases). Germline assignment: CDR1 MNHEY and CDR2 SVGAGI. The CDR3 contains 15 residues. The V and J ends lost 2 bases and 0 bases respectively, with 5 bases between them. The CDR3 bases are TGTGCCAGCAGTTACCGGGGCTCTGGGGCCAACGTCCTGACTTTC. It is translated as CASSYRGSGANVLTF.

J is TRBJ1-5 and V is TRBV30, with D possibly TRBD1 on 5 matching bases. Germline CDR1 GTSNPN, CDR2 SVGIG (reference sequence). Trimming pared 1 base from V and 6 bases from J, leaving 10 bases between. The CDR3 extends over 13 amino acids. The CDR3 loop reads CAWSAGISQPQHF. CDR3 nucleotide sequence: TGTGCCTGGAGTGCAGGGATTAGTCAGCCCCAGCATTTT.

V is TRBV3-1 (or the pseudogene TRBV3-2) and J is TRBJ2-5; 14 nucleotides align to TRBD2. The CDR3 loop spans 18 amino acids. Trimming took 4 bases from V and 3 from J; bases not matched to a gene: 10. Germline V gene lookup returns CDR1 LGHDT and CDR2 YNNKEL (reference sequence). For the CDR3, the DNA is TGTGCCAGCAGCCGCTATATACCGGGACTAGCGGGGGAAGAGACCCAGTACTTC. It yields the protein CASSRYIPGLAGEETQYF.

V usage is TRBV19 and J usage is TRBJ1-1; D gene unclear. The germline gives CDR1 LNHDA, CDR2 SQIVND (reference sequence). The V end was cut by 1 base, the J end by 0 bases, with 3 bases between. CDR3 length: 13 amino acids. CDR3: CASSIGVNTEAFF. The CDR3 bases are TGTGCCAGTAGTATAGGAGTGAACACTGAAGCTTTCTTT. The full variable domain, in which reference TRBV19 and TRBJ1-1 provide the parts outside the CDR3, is DGGITQSPKYLFRKEGQNVTLSCEQNLNHDAMYWYRQDPGQGLRLIYYSQIVNDFQKGDIAEGYSVSREKKESFPLTVTSAQKNPTAFYLCASSIGVNTEAFFGQGTRLTVV.

In nucleotides, the CDR3 is TGCGCCAGCAGCCAAGTAGCGGGAGTGTTATACAATGAGCAGTTCTTC. Residues: CASSQVAGVLYNEQFF. The rearrangement uses TRBV4-1 and TRBJ2-1; 9 nucleotides align to TRBD2. The CDR3 consists of 16 residues. Germline V gene sequence: CDR1 MGHRA, CDR2 YSYEKL. The J segment lost 4 bases and the V segment lost 1 base, leaving 5 bases of the junction unmatched.

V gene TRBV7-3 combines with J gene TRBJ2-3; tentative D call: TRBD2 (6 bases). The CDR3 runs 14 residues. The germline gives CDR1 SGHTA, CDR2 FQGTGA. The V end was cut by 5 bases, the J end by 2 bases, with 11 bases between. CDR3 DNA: TGTGCCAGCAGCCCCGGGGGACCCACAGATACGCAGTATTTT. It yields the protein CASSPGGPTDTQYF.

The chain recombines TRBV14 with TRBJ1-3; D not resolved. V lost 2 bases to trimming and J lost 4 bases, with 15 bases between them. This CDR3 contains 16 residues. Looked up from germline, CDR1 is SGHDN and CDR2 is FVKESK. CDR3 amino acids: CASSQYAGALGNTIYF. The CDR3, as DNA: TGTGCCAGCAGCCAATACGCCGGAGCCCTAGGAAACACCATATATTTT.

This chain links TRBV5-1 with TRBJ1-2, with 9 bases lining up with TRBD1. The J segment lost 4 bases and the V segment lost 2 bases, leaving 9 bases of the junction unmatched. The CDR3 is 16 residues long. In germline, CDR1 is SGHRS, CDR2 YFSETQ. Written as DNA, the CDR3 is TGCGCCAGCAGCTTCTTATCGGGACAGGGTTCCTATGGCTACACCTTC. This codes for CASSFLSGQGSYGYTF.

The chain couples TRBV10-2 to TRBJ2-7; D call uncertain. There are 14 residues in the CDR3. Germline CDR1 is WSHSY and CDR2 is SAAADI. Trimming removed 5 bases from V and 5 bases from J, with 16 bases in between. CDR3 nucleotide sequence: TGCGCCAGCAGTCTAGGTTATCCTCGGGACGAGCAGTACTTC. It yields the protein CASSLGYPRDEQYF.

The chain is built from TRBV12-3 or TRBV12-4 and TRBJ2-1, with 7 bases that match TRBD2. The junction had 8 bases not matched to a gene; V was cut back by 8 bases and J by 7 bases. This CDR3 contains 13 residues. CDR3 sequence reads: CASSWAGANEQFF. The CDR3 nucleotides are TGTGCCAGCTCCTGGGCGGGAGCTAATGAGCAGTTCTTC.

The CDR3 sequence is CASSQESGRGTGYTF. The CDR3 DNA is TGCGCCAGCAGCCAAGAGAGTGGCAGGGGGACAGGCTACACCTTC. This sequence joins TRBV4-1 and TRBJ1-2; 7 bases map to TRBD1. V dropped 0 bases and J dropped 8; count of bases not matched to a gene: 9. The CDR3 loop spans 15 amino acids. Germline V lookup: CDR1 MGHRA, CDR2 YSYEKL.

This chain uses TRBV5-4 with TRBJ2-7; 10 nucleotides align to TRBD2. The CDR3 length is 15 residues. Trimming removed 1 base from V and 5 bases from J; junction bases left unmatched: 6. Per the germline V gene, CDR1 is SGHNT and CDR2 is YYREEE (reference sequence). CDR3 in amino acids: CASSLWASGSDEQYF. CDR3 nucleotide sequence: TGTGCCAGCAGCTTGTGGGCTAGCGGGAGTGACGAGCAGTACTTC.

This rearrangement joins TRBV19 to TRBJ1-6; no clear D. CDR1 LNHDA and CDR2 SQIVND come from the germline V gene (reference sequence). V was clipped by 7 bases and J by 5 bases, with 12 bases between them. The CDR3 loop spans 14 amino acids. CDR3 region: CASNMDGNNSPLHF. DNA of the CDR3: TGTGCCAGTAACATGGACGGGAATAATTCACCCCTCCACTTT.

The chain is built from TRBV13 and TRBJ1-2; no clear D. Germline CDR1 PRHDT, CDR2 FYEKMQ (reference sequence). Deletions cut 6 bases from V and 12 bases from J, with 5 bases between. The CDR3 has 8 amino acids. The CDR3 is CASRFNTF. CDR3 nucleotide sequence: TGTGCCAGCAGATTCAACACCTTC.

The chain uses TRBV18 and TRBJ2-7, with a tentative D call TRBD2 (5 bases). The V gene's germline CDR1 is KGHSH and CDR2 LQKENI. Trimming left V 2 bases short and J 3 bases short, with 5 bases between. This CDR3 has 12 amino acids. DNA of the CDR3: TGTGCCAGCTCACCAGGACTCTACGAGCAGTACTTC. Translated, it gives CASSPGLYEQYF. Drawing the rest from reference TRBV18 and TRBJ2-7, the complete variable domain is NAGVMQNPRHLVRRRGQEARLRCSPMKGHSHVYWYRQLPEEGLKFMVYLQKENIIDESGMPKERFSAEFPKEGPSILRIQQVVRGDSAAYFCASSPGLYEQYFGPGTRLTVT.

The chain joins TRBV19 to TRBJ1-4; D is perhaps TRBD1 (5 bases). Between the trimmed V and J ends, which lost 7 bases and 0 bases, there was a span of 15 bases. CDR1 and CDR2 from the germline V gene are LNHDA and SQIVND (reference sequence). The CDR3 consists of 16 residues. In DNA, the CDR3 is TGTGCCAGTACCTCCATAGGGGCAGCAACTAATGAAAAACTGTTTTTT. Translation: CASTSIGAATNEKLFF.

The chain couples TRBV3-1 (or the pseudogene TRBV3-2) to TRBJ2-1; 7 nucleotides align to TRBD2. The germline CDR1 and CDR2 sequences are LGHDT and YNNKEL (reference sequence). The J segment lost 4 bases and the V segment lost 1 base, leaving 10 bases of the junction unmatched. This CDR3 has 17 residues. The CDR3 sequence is CASSQVVPSGTYNEQFF. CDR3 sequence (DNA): TGTGCCAGCAGCCAAGTTGTCCCGAGCGGGACTTACAATGAGCAGTTCTTC.

The chain's CDR3 is CASSLTDRAERLSRGTEAFF. DNA for the CDR3: TGTGCCAGCAGCTTAACGGACAGGGCTGAGAGGTTATCAAGGGGCACTGAAGCTTTCTTT. The chain joins TRBV11-3 to TRBJ1-1; TRBD1 matches at 8 bases. V lost 2 bases and J lost 4; bases outside the gene matches: 21. Germline CDR1 reads SGHNT; CDR2 reads YENEEA. CDR3 length: 20 residues.

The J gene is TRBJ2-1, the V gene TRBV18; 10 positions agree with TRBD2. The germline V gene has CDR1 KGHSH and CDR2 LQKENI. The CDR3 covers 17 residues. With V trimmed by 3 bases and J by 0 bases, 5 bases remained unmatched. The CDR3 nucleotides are TGTGCCAGCTCACCGCTCGCTAGCGGGGGCTCCTACAATGAGCAGTTCTTC. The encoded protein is CASSPLASGGSYNEQFF.